This entry lists 30 T cell receptor beta chains sequenced from one sample in a study of T cells in Graves' hyperthyroidism and ophthalmopathy. TCR beta CDR3 sequences were amplified from RNA transcripts. RT-PCR in the first round (using the HTBI primer set) targeted the TCR CDR3. TCRdb re-called the multiplex PCR reads through MiXCR, storing one row per CDR3 protein. The sample yields 300,000 to 450,000 distinct CDR3 sequences, about 15% seen once. Sequencing was carried out using blood. Source of these receptors: a woman aged 18-29 years with Graves' hyperthyroidism that later progressed to Graves' ophthalmopathy.

V is TRBV10-2 and J is TRBJ2-3; D is unclear. The V end was cut by 8 bases, the J end by 2 bases, with 8 bases between. Per germline, CDR1 WSHSY and CDR2 SAAADI. CDR3 size: 12 residues. The CDR3 nucleotides read TGCGCCAGCTCGACAATCACAGATACGCAGTATTTT. Translated: CASSTITDTQYF.

This clonotype showed up many times. The gene calls are TRBV28 and TRBJ1-1, with D uncertain. The CDR3 runs to 16 residues. V dropped 0 bases and J dropped 4 bases, with 15 bases sitting between them. Looked up from germline, CDR1 is MDHEN and CDR2 is SYDVKM. This CDR3 is CASSLWGGTSSTEAFF. The CDR3 DNA reads TGTGCCAGCAGTTTATGGGGCGGAACATCATCCACTGAAGCTTTCTTT.

This clonotype was seen at least ten times. This sequence joins TRBV29-1 and TRBJ2-1; 10 nucleotides agree with TRBD2. The CDR3 loop spans 18 amino acids. V was clipped by 8 bases and J by 7 bases; unmatched bases: 23. The germline gives CDR1 SQVTM, CDR2 ANQGSEA. The CDR3 sequence: CSRITELRTSGNENEQFF. The CDR3 coding sequence is TGCAGCCGAATCACCGAACTGAGAACTAGCGGGAACGAGAATGAGCAGTTCTTC.

This clonotype was picked up a small number of times. The chain couples TRBV5-6 to TRBJ2-7; 8 positions match TRBD2. The CDR3 runs to 16 residues. Trimming removed 4 bases from V and 3 bases from J; junction bases left unmatched: 12. Germline lookup yields CDR1 SGHDT and CDR2 YYEEEE. The CDR3 reads CASSLRASGRLYEQYF. The CDR3 region has the DNA TGTGCCAGCAGCCTGAGGGCTAGCGGGCGACTCTACGAGCAGTACTTC.

This clonotype occurred a few times. The chain carries TRBV20-1 and TRBJ2-7; 7 bases match TRBD1. CDR3 length: 13 amino acids. The J segment lost 4 bases and the V segment lost 5 bases, leaving 8 bases of the junction unmatched. CDR1 and CDR2 from the germline V gene are DFQATT and SNEGSKA (reference sequence). CDR3 protein: CSARFDREYEQYF. CDR3 DNA sequence: TGCAGTGCTCGGTTTGACAGGGAGTACGAGCAGTACTTC.

The chain recombines TRBV25-1 with TRBJ2-1; 10 nucleotides agree with TRBD1. After removal of 3 bases from V and 7 bases from J, the junction contained 6 bases not matched to a gene. The germline CDR1 and CDR2 sequences are MGHDK and SYGVNS. The CDR3 length is 15 residues. The CDR3 is CASSEGDRGWNEQFF. CDR3 DNA sequence: TGTGCCAGCAGTGAGGGGGACAGGGGATGGAATGAGCAGTTCTTC.

This clonotype was observed at least ten times. V is TRBV28 and J is TRBJ2-7; 13 nucleotides line up with TRBD2. From germline, CDR1 is MDHEN and CDR2 SYDVKM. The CDR3 spans 19 residues. Trimming cost V 2 bases and J 0 bases; bases outside gene matches: 10. CDR3 bases: TGTGCCAGCAGTTTACCGGGACTAGCGGGATTTAAAAGCTCCTACGAGCAGTACTTC. It encodes CASSLPGLAGFKSSYEQYF.

This clonotype was seen many times. This rearrangement joins TRBV20-1 to TRBJ2-7; a possible D gene is TRBD2 (5 bases). Germline-derived CDR1 and CDR2 are DFQATT and SNEGSKA (reference sequence). The CDR3 extends over 13 amino acids. V dropped 1 base and J dropped 0 bases, with 7 bases sitting between them. CDR3: CSARGTRSYEQYF. DNA of the CDR3: TGCAGTGCTAGAGGGACTCGCTCCTACGAGCAGTACTTC.

This clonotype came up a few times. The V gene is TRBV28, the J gene TRBJ2-4, with D tentatively TRBD1 (7 bases). This CDR3 comprises 14 residues. V lost 6 bases, J lost 5 bases, and 14 bases lay in between. Germline V gene sequence: CDR1 MDHEN, CDR2 SYDVKM. CDR3 coding DNA: TGTGCCAGCAGAATGGCGGGACAGCAAAACATTCAGTACTTC. Translating gives CASRMAGQQNIQYF.

This clonotype has at least ten counts. This chain links TRBV9 with TRBJ2-5; D remains unclear. V lost 3 bases and J 1 base, leaving 13 bases between the germline ends. The CDR3 spans 15 residues. Germline V gene sequence: CDR1 SGDLS, CDR2 YYNGEE. For the CDR3, the DNA is TGTGCCAGCAGCGCTGGGTTAGGTCCCCAAGAGACCCAGTACTTC. It yields the protein CASSAGLGPQETQYF.

The gene calls are TRBV3-1 and TRBJ2-7; tentatively, D is TRBD1 or TRBD2 (6 bases each). V dropped 1 base and J dropped 3 bases, with 19 bases sitting between them. The length of the CDR3 is 17 residues. Germline CDR1 and CDR2: LGHDT and YNNKEL (reference sequence). The CDR3 loop reads CASSQVGGLGGNYEQYF. DNA of the CDR3: TGTGCCAGCAGCCAAGTGGGGGGCCTGGGCGGAAACTACGAGCAGTACTTC.

This clonotype was seen repeatedly, ten times or more. The chain uses TRBV7-2 and TRBJ2-3, with 9 bases that match TRBD1. V lost 3 bases, J lost 1 base, and 5 bases stayed unmatched. The CDR3 covers 16 residues. Germline V gene lookup returns CDR1 SGHTA and CDR2 FQGNSA. CDR3 protein: CASSFGGTGRTDTQYF. In nucleotides, the CDR3 is TGTGCCAGCAGCTTCGGCGGGACAGGGCGCACAGATACGCAGTATTTT.

This clonotype appeared a few times. The CDR3 DNA reads TGCGCCAGCAGCCAACTATACGGGAGCGAGCAGTACTTC. Its protein is CASSQLYGSEQYF. This sequence joins TRBV4-1 and TRBJ2-7; D might be TRBD2 (6 bases). Germline V gives CDR1 MGHRA, CDR2 YSYEKL. V lost 2 bases to trimming and J lost 6 bases, with 11 bases between them. The CDR3 is 13 residues long.

The rearrangement links TRBV28 to TRBJ2-2; the D gene is possibly TRBD2 (5 bases). The CDR3 spans 14 residues. Between the trimmed V and J ends, which lost 5 bases and 0 bases, there was a span of 7 bases. Germline CDR1 is MDHEN and CDR2 is SYDVKM. The CDR3 sequence is CASSKTTNTGELFF. The CDR3 bases are TGTGCCAGCAGTAAGACTACGAACACCGGGGAGCTGTTTTTT.

This clonotype was seen many times. The chain joins TRBV12-3 or TRBV12-4 to TRBJ1-1, with D unresolved. V was clipped by 6 bases and J by 0 bases, with 14 bases between them. The length of the CDR3 is 15 residues. The CDR3 here is CASSRRPLVNTEAFF. DNA of the CDR3: TGTGCCAGCAGCCGGAGGCCACTAGTGAACACTGAAGCTTTCTTT.

This chain connects TRBV20-1 to TRBJ2-1, with unresolved D. Germline CDR1 is DFQATT and CDR2 is SNEGSKA (reference sequence). V was trimmed by 4 bases and J by 4 bases, leaving 11 bases between them. The CDR3 sequence is 13 residues long. CDR3 sequence (DNA): TGCAGTGCTACCCGAGGAAGTTACAATGAGCAGTTCTTC. Translation: CSATRGSYNEQFF.

The chain's CDR3 is CASSARTSVIRYNEQFF. CDR3 DNA sequence: TGTGCCAGTAGTGCCCGGACTAGCGTAATACGTTACAATGAGCAGTTCTTC. This chain uses TRBV19 with TRBJ2-1, with 9 bases fitting TRBD2. This CDR3 has 17 residues. Germline V CDR1 and CDR2: LNHDA, SQIVND (reference sequence). J lost 4 bases, V lost 5 bases, and 12 bases had no gene match.

This chain links TRBV19 with TRBJ2-1, with 14 bases lining up with TRBD2. CDR3 length: 15 residues. V gave up 5 bases and J gave up 10 bases; unmatched junction bases: 7. Looked up from germline, CDR1 is LNHDA and CDR2 is SQIVND (reference sequence). This CDR3 reads CASSPGLAGGMEQFF. Here the CDR3 DNA reads TGTGCCAGTAGTCCTGGACTAGCGGGAGGAATGGAGCAGTTCTTC.

This clonotype came up many times. This chain uses TRBV7-9 with TRBJ2-1, with D possibly matching TRBD2 (6 bases). The germline V and J ends were trimmed by 5 bases and 10 bases, with 9 bases remaining between them. The CDR3 has 11 residues. Germline-derived CDR1 and CDR2 are SEHNR and FQNEAQ (reference sequence). The CDR3 spells CASSRGTEQFF. The CDR3 DNA is TGTGCCAGCAGCCGCGGGACGGAGCAGTTCTTC. Filled out from reference TRBV7-9 and TRBJ2-1, the complete variable domain reads DTGVSQNPRHKITKRGQNVTFRCDPISEHNRLYWYRQTLGQGPEFLTYFQNEAQLEKSRLLSDRFSAERPKGSFSTLEIQRTEQGDSAMYLCASSRGTEQFFGPGTRLTVL.

The gene calls are TRBV25-1 and TRBJ2-1; a weak D match, TRBD1 (5 bases). Germline V gene data show CDR1 as MGHDK and CDR2 as SYGVNS. The CDR3 consists of 15 residues. V shed 9 bases and J shed 0 bases, with 15 bases lying between them. The CDR3 DNA reads TGTGCCAGTTTGGGGCGGAGTCACTCCTACAATGAGCAGTTCTTC. This encodes CASLGRSHSYNEQFF.

This clonotype was seen a single time. This chain connects TRBV7-8 to TRBJ2-7; 9 bases fit TRBD2. The CDR3 totals 15 residues. Trimming took 5 bases from V and 9 from J; bases not matched to a gene: 14. Germline CDR1 is SGHVS and CDR2 is FQNEAQ. CDR3 in amino acids: CASSPSSGRRNGQYF. For the CDR3, the DNA is TGTGCCAGCAGCCCAAGTAGCGGGAGAAGGAACGGGCAGTACTTC.

The chain uses TRBV19 and TRBJ1-5; 7 nucleotides match TRBD1. This CDR3 is built from 17 residues. Per germline, CDR1 LNHDA and CDR2 SQIVND (reference sequence). Trimming cost V 2 bases and J 2 bases; bases outside gene matches: 9. The CDR3 reads CASSILGQIDRNQPQHF. CDR3 in DNA: TGTGCCAGTAGTATACTGGGACAGATCGACCGCAATCAGCCCCAGCATTTT.

This clonotype was found many times. The V and J genes are TRBV27 and TRBJ2-4; D possibly corresponds to TRBD2 (6 bases). The CDR3 is 15 amino acids. Per the germline V gene, CDR1 is MNHEY and CDR2 is SMNVEV (reference sequence). The V end lost 8 bases, the J end lost 8 bases, and 22 bases lay between the germline ends. The CDR3 sequence: CASCSLGGSGDIQYF. DNA of the CDR3: TGTGCCAGCTGTTCACTGGGGGGTAGCGGAGACATTCAGTACTTC.

The sample holds many counts of this clonotype. The V gene is TRBV6-5, the J gene TRBJ1-1, with D perhaps matching TRBD1 (5 bases). This CDR3 comprises 14 residues. V dropped 2 bases and J dropped 5 bases, with 12 bases sitting between them. Germline assignment: CDR1 MNHEY and CDR2 SVGAGI. This CDR3 reads CASSYRRGETEAFF. CDR3 sequence (DNA): TGTGCCAGCAGTTACCGCCGGGGGGAAACTGAAGCTTTCTTT.

The sample holds many counts of this clonotype. The chain recombines TRBV2 with TRBJ2-3; 8 bases are shared with TRBD2. CDR3 length: 15 residues. J gave up 0 bases and V 6 bases, and 5 bases lay outside the gene matches. Germline V CDR1 and CDR2: SNHLY, FYNNEI. The DNA for the CDR3 is TGTGCCAGCAGCGTTAGCGGGACCAGCACAGATACGCAGTATTTT. Translated, it gives CASSVSGTSTDTQYF.

The table lists this clonotype with many counts. This chain links TRBV7-8 with TRBJ2-1, with D perhaps given as TRBD1 or TRBD2 (5 bases each). V was trimmed by 3 bases and J by 7 bases, leaving 19 bases between them. CDR1 SGHVS and CDR2 FQNEAQ come from the germline V gene. The CDR3 length is 16 residues. The CDR3: CASSFWPERGSNEQFF. The DNA of the CDR3 is TGTGCCAGCAGCTTTTGGCCGGAGAGGGGATCGAATGAGCAGTTCTTC.

The sample holds many counts of this clonotype. The genes are TRBV28 and TRBJ2-3; 9 nucleotides match TRBD1. Germline values: CDR1 MDHEN, CDR2 SYDVKM. V shed 6 bases and J 0 bases; nucleotides not matched to a gene: 4. CDR3 length: 15 amino acids. For the CDR3, the DNA is TGTGCCAGCAGAGAGGGACAGGGAAGCACAGATACGCAGTATTTT. Translation: CASREGQGSTDTQYF.

The sample holds many counts of this clonotype. The chain is built from TRBV12-3 or TRBV12-4 and TRBJ1-2; tentative D call: TRBD1 (5 bases). The V and J ends lost 6 bases and 1 base respectively, with 9 bases between them. This CDR3 spans 13 amino acids. The CDR3 DNA reads as TGTGCCAGCAGCTACGGGGGTAACTATGGCTACACCTTC. Amino acid sequence: CASSYGGNYGYTF.

This clonotype showed up many times. The chain is built from TRBV28 and TRBJ2-5; 12 bases line up with TRBD2. The CDR3 is made up of 17 amino acids. The junction had 8 bases not matched to a gene; V was cut back by 2 bases and J by 4 bases. The germline V gene has CDR1 MDHEN and CDR2 SYDVKM. This CDR3 is CASSLRRLAGARETQYF. For the CDR3, the DNA is TGTGCCAGCAGTTTAAGAAGACTAGCGGGAGCTAGAGAGACCCAGTACTTC.

This clonotype was picked up many times. The chain has TRBV10-3 and TRBJ2-3, with 10 nucleotides matching TRBD1. CDR3 length: 15 residues. In germline, CDR1 is ENHRY, CDR2 SYGVKD. V dropped 1 base and J dropped 5; count of bases not matched to a gene: 3. The CDR3 here is CAISEWRDRGDTQYF. The CDR3 DNA reads as TGTGCCATCAGTGAGTGGCGGGACAGGGGAGATACGCAGTATTTT.